This T cell receptor beta chain was sequenced for a study of cytomegalovirus exposure and HLA in healthy donors. General study points: Only CMV serostatus was available as immune exposure information. A later analysis associated 16,951 TCR beta sequences with HLA alleles at a 0.05 false discovery rate.

The PCR contained 60 Vbeta and 13 Jbeta primers. The assay was immunoSEQ multiplex PCR, and TCRdb's table has in-frame clones only and misses some. Among roughly 200,000 clones, about 80% were seen once, and the ten largest hold about 1.9%. Losses at the gene ends were 4 bases for V and 3 bases for J; bases not matched to a gene: 11. Germline loops: CDR1 LNHDA, CDR2 SQIVND (reference sequence). The CDR3 spans 17 residues. Of note for this clone: Its antigen is currently unknown.

This receptor was identified in a man aged 25-45 years in good health and CMV-seronegative. J is TRBJ2-1 and V is TRBV19; 8 positions match TRBD2. The source material was PBMCs. CDR3 residues: CASSRRLGSGVYNEQFF. The CDR3 coding sequence is TGTGCCAGTAGTAGGAGGCTCGGTAGCGGGGTCTACAATGAGCAGTTCTTC. Supplemented by reference TRBV19 and TRBJ2-1, the full variable domain reads DGGITQSPKYLFRKEGQNVTLSCEQNLNHDAMYWYRQDPGQGLRLIYYSQIVNDFQKGDIAEGYSVSREKKESFPLTVTSAQKNPTAFYLCASSRRLGSGVYNEQFFGPGTRLTVL.